These T cell receptor beta chains were read from a single sample in a study of blood T cell repertoires in COVID-19. Assay used: immunoSEQ multiplex PCR; TCRdb lists only in-frame clones, some missing. This sample yields under 300,000 clones, of which 70% to 90% are seen a single time; 2% to 2.5% belongs to the top ten. Material for sequencing was peripheral blood. All receptors derive from a woman in her 40s who had recovered from COVID-19. CDR3s include the opening cysteine and the closing phenylalanine or tryptophan.

TRBJ1-2	TRBV4-2	14	CASSQDGTAYGYTF
TRBJ1-2	TRBV30	12	CAWIQGTYGYTF
TRBJ2-2	TRBV4-1	16	CASSQPTGTNTGELFF
TRBJ1-5	TRBV7-8	14	CASSARQGNQPQHF
TRBJ1-1	TRBV25-1	12	CASRGANTEAFF
TRBJ1-1	TRBV10-1	17	CASSACTDREDDTEAFF
TRBJ2-5	TRBV5-4	18	CASSAGTHLAGGPETQYF
TRBJ2-7	TRBV30	14	CAWSKALGGYEQYF
TRBJ2-3	TRBV15	16	CATSRGASGSTDTQYF
TRBJ2-2	TRBV7-7	14	CASSPGSNTGELFF
TRBJ1-6	TRBV19	14	CASSRDRGESPLHF
TRBJ2-3	TRBV11-2	15	CASTLLTLITDTQYF
TRBJ1-2	TRBV5-5	14	CASSPTGQLYGYTF
TRBJ1-2	TRBV27	13	CASSPGGRNGYTF
TRBJ2-7	TRBV10-2	19	CASSSNLAGGPRWSYEQYF
TRBJ2-7	TRBV6-5	16	CASSYSTTSGNYEQYF
TRBJ2-2	TRBV24-1	16	CATSDNTGRSAGELFF
TRBJ1-3	TRBV6-2/TRBV6-3	13	CASSSEDGNTIYF
TRBJ2-3	TRBV4-3	15	CASSQAVGGTDTQYF
TRBJ2-1	TRBV7-2	13	CASSFSYYNEQFF
TRBJ2-3	TRBV2	12	CASSPASGAQYF
TRBJ2-7	TRBV5-4	15	CASSPSFGRADEQYF
TRBJ2-3	TRBV27	15	CASSLSRLAVNTQYF
TRBJ2-3	TRBV11-2	15	CASSLGGLLTDTQYF
TRBJ1-2	TRBV29-1	14	CSVLIPGMGYGYTF
TRBJ2-3	TRBV3-1/TRBV3-2	18	CASSQVVLGGREPDTQYF
TRBJ2-7	TRBV6-2/TRBV6-3	17	CASSYSTWGGSTYEQYF
TRBJ2-7	TRBV5-1	15	CASSLGQASSYEQYF
TRBJ1-2	TRBV28	12	CASSFQNYGYTF
TRBJ2-3	TRBV11-2	16	CASSPRGGTSTDTQYF
TRBJ2-1	TRBV6-2/TRBV6-3	14	CASSWGGSYNEQFF
TRBJ1-1	TRBV15	13	CATSSLVGTEAFF
TRBJ2-3	TRBV25-1	17	CASSGGWDRAGTDTQYF
TRBJ1-2	TRBV7-9	13	CASSPPENYGYTF
TRBJ2-4	TRBV29-1	16	CSVEGRDRGSKNIQYF
TRBJ1-2	TRBV3-1/TRBV3-2	15	CASSPYGQGFYGYTF
TRBJ2-3	TRBV19	14	CASSIVGRRDTQYF
TRBJ2-7	TRBV12-5	14	CASGLDSLVHEQYF
TRBJ2-5	TRBV9	14	CASSVARGAETQYF